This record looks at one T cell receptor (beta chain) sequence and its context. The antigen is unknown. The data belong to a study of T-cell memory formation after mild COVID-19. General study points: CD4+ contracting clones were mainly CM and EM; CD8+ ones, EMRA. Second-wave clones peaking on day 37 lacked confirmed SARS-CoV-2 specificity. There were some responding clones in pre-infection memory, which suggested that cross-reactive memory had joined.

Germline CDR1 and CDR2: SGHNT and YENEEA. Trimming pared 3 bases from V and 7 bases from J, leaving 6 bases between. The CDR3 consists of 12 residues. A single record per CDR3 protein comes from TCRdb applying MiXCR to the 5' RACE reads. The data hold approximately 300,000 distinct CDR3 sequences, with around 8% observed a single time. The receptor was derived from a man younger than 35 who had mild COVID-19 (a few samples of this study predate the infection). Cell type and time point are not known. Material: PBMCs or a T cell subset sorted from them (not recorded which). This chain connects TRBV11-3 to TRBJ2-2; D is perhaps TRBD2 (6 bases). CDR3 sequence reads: CASSLEGGELFF. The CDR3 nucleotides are TGTGCCAGCAGCTTGGAGGGCGGGGAGCTGTTTTTT.